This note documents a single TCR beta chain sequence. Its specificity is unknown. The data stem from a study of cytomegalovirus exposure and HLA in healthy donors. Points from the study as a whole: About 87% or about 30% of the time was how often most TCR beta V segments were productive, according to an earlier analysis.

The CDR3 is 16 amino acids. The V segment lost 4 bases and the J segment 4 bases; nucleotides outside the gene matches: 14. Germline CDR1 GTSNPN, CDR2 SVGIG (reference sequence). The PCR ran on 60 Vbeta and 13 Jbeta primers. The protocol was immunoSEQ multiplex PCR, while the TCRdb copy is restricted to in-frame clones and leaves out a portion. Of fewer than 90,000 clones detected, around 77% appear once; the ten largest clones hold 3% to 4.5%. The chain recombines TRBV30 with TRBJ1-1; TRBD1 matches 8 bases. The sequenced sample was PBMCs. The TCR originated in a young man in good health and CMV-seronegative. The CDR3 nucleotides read TGTGCCTGGATACCAGGAGCGGGACAGGCGACCACTGAAGCTTTCTTT. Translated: CAWIPGAGQATTEAFF.